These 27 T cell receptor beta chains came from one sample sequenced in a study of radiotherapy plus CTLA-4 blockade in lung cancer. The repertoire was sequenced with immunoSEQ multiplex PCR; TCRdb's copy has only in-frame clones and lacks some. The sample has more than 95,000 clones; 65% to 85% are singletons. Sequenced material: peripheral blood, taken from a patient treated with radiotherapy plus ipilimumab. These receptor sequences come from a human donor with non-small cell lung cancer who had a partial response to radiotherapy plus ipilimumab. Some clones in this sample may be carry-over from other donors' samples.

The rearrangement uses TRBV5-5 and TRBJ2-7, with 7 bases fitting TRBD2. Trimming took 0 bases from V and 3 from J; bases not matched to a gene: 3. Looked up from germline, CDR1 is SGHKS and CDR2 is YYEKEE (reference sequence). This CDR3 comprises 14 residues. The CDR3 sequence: CASSLERTSYEQYF. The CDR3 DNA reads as TGTGCCAGCAGCTTGGAAAGGACTAGCTACGAGCAGTACTTC.

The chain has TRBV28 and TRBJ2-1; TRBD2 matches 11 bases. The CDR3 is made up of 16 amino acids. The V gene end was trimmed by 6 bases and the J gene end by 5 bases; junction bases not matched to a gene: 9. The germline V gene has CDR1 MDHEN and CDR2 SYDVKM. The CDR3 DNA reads TGTGCCAGCAGCCGGACTAGCGGGTTGGGGAACAATGAGCAGTTCTTC. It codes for CASSRTSGLGNNEQFF. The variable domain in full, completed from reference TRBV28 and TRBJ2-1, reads DVKVTQSSRYLVKRTGEKVFLECVQDMDHENMFWYRQDPGLGLRLIYFSYDVKMKEKGDIPEGYSVSREKKERFSLILESASTNQTSMYLCASSRTSGLGNNEQFFGPGTRLTVL.

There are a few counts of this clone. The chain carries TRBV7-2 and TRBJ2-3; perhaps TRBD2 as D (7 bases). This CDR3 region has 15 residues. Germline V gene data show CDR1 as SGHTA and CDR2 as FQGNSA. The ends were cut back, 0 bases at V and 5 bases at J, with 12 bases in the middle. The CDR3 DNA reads TGTGCCAGCAGCTTAGCGCTAGGGGGGGGAGATACGCAGTATTTT. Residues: CASSLALGGGDTQYF.

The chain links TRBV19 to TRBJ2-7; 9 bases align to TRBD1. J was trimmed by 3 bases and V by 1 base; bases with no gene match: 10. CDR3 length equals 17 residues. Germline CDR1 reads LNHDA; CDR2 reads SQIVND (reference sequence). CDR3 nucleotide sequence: TGTGCCAGTAGTATAGGAAATCCCGGGACAGGGTACTACGAGCAGTACTTC. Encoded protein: CASSIGNPGTGYYEQYF.

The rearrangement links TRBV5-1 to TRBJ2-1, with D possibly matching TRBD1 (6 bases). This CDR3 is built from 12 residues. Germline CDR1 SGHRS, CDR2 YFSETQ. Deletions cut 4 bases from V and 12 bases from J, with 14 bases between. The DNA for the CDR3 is TGCGCCAGCAGCGTACAGGGATGGGTGCAGTTCTTC. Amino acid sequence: CASSVQGWVQFF.

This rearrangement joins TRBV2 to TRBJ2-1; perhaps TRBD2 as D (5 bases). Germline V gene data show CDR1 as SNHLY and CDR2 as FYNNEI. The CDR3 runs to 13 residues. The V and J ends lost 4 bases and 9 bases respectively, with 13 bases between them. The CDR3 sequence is CASSVEGVGEQFF. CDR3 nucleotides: TGTGCCAGCAGTGTTGAGGGTGTCGGTGAGCAGTTCTTC.

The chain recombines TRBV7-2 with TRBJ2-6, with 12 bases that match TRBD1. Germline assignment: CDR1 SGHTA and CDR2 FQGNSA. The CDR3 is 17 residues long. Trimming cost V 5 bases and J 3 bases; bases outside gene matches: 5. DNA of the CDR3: TGTGCCAGCAGCACGGGACAGGGGGCGCTTGGGGCCAACGTCCTGACTTTC. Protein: CASSTGQGALGANVLTF. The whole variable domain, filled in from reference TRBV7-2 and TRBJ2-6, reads GAGVSQSPSNKVTEKGKDVELRCDPISGHTALYWYRQSLGQGLEFLIYFQGNSAPDKSGLPSDRFSAERTGGSVSTLTIQRTQQEDSAVYLCASSTGQGALGANVLTFGAGSRLTVL.

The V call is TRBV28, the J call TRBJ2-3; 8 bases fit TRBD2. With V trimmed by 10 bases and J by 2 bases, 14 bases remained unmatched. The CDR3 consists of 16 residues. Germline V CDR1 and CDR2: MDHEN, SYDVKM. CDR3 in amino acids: CAILGSGGRPTDTQYF. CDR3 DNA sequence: TGTGCCATCCTGGGATCGGGCGGGAGGCCCACAGATACGCAGTATTTT.

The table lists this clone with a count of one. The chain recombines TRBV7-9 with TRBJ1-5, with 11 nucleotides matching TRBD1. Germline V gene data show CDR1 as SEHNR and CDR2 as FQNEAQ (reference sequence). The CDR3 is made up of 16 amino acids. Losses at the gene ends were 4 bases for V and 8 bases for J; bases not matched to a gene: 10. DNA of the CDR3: TGTGCCAGCAGCTCGGGACAGGGGGGCATGTTCGAGCCCCAGCATTTT. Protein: CASSSGQGGMFEPQHF.

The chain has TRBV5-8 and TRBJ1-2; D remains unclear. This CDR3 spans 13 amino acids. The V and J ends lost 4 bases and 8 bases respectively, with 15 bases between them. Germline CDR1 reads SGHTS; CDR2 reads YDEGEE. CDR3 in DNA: TGTGCCAGCAGCGTACAGCTTATAAGAGGCTACACCTTC. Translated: CASSVQLIRGYTF.

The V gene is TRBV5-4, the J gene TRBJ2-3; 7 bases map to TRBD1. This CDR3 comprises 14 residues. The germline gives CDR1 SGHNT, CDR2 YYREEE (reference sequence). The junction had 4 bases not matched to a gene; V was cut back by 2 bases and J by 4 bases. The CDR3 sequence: CASSLQGYADTQYF. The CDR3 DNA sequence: TGTGCCAGCAGCTTACAGGGGTATGCAGATACGCAGTATTTT.

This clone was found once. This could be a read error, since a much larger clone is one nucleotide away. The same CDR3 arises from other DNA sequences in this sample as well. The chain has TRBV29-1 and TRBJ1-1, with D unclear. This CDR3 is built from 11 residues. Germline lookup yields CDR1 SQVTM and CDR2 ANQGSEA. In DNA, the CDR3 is TGCAGCGTTGTCGGGAACACTGAAGCCTTCTTT. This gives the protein CSVVGNTEAFF.

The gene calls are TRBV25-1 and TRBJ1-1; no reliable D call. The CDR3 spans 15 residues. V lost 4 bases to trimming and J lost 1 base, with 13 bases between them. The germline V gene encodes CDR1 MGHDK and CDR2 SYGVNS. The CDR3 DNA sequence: TGTGCCAGCAGTGTTGGAGTTGAGGCGAACACTGAAGCTTTCTTT. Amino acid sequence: CASSVGVEANTEAFF.

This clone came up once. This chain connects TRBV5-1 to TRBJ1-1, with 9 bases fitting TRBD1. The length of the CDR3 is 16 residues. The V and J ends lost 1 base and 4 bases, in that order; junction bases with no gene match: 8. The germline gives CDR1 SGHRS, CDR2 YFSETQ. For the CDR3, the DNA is TGCGCCAGCAGCTTGACAGGGGGCTATCTGGGCACTGAAGCTTTCTTT. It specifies CASSLTGGYLGTEAFF.

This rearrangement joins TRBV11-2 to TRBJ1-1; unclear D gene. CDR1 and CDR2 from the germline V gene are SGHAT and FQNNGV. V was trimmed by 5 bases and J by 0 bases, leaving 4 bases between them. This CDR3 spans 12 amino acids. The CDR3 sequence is CASSPLNTEAFF. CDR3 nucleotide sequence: TGTGCCAGCAGCCCCTTGAACACTGAAGCTTTCTTT.

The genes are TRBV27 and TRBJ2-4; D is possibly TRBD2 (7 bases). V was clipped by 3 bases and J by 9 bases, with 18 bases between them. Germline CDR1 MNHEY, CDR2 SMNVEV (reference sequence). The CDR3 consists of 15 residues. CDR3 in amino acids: CASSLRGPPGAIQYF. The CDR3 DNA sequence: TGTGCCAGCAGTTTGCGGGGGCCGCCCGGGGCCATTCAGTACTTC.

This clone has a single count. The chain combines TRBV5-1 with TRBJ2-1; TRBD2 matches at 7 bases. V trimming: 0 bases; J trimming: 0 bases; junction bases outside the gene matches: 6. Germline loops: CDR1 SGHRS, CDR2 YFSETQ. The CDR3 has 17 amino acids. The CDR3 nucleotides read TGCGCCAGCAGCTTGGGGGGACTATCTCCCTCCTACAATGAGCAGTTCTTC. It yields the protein CASSLGGLSPSYNEQFF.

The CDR3 sequence: CASALFQVISGYTF. In DNA form, the CDR3 reads TGTGCCAGCGCCCTCTTTCAGGTGATCTCGGGCTACACCTTC. The chain recombines TRBV28 with TRBJ1-2; D not resolved. Germline loops: CDR1 MDHEN, CDR2 SYDVKM. Trimming removed 8 bases at V and 8 bases at J, with 21 bases between. This CDR3 has 14 residues.

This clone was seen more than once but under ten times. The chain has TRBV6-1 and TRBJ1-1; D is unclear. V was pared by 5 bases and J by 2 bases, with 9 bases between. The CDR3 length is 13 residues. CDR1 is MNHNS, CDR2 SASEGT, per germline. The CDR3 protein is CASSFTENTEAFF. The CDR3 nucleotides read TGTGCCAGCAGTTTTACAGAAAACACTGAAGCTTTCTTT.

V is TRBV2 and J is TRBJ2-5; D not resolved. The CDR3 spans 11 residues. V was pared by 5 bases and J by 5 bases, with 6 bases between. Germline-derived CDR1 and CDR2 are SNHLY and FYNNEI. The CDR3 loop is CASSLQETQYF. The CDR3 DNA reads TGTGCCAGCAGTTTACAGGAGACCCAGTACTTC.

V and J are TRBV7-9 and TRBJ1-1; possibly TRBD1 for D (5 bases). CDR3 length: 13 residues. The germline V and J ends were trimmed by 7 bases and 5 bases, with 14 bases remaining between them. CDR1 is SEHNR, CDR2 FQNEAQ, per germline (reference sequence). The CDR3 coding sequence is TGTGCCAGCAAGGGCAGGGTGGGAACTGAAGCTTTCTTT. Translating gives CASKGRVGTEAFF.

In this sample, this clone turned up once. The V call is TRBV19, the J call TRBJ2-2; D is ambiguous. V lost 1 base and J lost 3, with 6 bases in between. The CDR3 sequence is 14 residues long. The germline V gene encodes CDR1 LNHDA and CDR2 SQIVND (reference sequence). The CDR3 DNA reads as TGTGCCAGTAGTATAGGTCCGGACACCGGGGAGCTGTTTTTT. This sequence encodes CASSIGPDTGELFF.

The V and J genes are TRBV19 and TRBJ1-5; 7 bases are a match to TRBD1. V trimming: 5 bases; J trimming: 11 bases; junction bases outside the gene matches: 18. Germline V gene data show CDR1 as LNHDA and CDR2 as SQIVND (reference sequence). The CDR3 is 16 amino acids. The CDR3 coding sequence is TGTGCCAGTAGTGGATCACTAACAGGGGTCTCGTCGTCCCAGCATTTT. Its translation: CASSGSLTGVSSSQHF.

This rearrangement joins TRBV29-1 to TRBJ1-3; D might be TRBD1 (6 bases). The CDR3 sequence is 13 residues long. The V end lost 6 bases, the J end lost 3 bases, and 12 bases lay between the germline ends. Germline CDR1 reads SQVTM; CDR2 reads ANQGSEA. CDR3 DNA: TGCAGCGTCAACAGGGATGGTGGAAACACCATATATTTT. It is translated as CSVNRDGGNTIYF.

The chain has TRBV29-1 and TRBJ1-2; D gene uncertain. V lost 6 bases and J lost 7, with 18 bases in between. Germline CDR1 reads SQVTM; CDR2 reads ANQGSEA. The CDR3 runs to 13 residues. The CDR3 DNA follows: TGCAGCGTCGTAGCAGAAACGACCCGTGGCTACACCTTC. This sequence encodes CSVVAETTRGYTF.

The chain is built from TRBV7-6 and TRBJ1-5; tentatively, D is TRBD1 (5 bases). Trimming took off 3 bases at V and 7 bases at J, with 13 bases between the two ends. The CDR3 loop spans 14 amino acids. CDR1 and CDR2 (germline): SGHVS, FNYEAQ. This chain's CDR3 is CASSLGGVRQPQHF. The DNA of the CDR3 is TGTGCCAGCAGCTTGGGGGGGGTTCGGCAGCCCCAGCATTTT. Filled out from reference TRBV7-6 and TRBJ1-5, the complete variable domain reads GAGVSQSPRYKVTKRGQDVALRCDPISGHVSLYWYRQALGQGPEFLTYFNYEAQQDKSGLPNDRFSAERPEGSISTLTIQRTEQRDSAMYRCASSLGGVRQPQHFGDGTRLSIL.

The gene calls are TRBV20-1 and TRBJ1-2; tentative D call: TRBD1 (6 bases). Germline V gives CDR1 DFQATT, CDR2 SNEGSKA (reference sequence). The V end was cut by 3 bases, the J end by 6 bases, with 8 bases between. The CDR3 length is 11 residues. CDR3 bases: TGCAGTGCTAGCGGGGGGCATGGCTACACCTTC. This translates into CSASGGHGYTF.